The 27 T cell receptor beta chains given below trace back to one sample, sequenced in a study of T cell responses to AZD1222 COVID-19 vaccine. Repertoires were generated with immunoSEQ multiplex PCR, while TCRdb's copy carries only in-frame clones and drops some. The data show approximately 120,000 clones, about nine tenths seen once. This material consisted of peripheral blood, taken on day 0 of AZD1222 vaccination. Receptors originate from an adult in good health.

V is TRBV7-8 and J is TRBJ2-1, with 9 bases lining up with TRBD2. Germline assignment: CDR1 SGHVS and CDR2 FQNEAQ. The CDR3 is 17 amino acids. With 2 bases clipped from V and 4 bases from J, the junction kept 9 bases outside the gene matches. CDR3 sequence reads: CASSLRGSGSPYNEQFF. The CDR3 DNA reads TGTGCCAGCAGCTTAAGGGGTAGCGGGAGCCCTTACAATGAGCAGTTCTTC.

This CDR3 is CASSPRQGGTDTQYF. DNA of the CDR3: TGTGCCAGCTCACCAAGGCAGGGTGGCACAGATACGCAGTATTTT. The rearrangement uses TRBV18 and TRBJ2-3; the D gene is possibly TRBD1 (5 bases). The CDR3 is 15 residues long. The germline gives CDR1 KGHSH, CDR2 LQKENI. V lost 2 bases and J lost 1, with 10 bases in between.

The CDR3 DNA follows: TGTGCCAGTAGTTCCCCTAGCAATCAGCCCCAGCATTTT. Protein sequence: CASSSPSNQPQHF. The chain has TRBV19 and TRBJ1-5; D remains ambiguous. This CDR3 is 13 amino acids long. CDR1 is LNHDA and CDR2 is SQIVND in the germline V gene (reference sequence). V gave up 5 bases and J gave up 0 bases, with 5 bases separating them.

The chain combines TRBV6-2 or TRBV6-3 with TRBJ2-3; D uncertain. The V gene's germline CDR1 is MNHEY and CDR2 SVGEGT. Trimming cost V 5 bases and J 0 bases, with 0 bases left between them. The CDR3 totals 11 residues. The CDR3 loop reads CASSSTDTQYF. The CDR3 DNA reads TGTGCCAGCAGTAGCACAGATACGCAGTATTTT.

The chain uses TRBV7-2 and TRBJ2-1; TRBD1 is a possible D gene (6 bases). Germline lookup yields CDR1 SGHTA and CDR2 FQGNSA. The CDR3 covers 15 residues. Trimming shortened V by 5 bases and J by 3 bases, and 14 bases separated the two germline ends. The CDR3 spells CASSERQEGYNEQFF. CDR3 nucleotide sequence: TGTGCCAGCAGCGAGCGACAGGAAGGCTACAATGAGCAGTTCTTC.

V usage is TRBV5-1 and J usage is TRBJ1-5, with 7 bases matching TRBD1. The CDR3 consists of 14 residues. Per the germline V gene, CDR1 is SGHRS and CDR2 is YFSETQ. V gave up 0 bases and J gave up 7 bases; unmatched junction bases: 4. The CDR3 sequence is CASSLETGRQPQHF. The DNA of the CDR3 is TGCGCCAGCAGCTTGGAGACAGGGAGGCAGCCCCAGCATTTT.

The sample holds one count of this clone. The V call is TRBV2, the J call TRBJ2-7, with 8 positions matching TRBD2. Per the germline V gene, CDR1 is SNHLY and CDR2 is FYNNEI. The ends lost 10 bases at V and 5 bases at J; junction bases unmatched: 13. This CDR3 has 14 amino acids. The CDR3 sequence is CATRFRAGEDEQYF. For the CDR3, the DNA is TGTGCCACCCGGTTCCGAGCGGGGGAGGACGAGCAGTACTTC.

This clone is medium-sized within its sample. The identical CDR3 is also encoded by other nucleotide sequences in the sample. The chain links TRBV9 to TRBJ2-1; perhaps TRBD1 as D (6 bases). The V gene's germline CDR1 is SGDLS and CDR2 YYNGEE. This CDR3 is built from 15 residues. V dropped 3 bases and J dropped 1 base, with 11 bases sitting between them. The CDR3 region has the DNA TGTGCCAGCAGCGGTCAGGGGAATTCCTACAATGAGCAGTTCTTC. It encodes CASSGQGNSYNEQFF.

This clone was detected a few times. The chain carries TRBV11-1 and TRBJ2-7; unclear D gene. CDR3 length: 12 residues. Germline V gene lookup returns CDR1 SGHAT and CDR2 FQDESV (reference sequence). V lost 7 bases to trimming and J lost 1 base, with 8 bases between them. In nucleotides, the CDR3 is TGTGCCAGCAAGGGCAGGTCCTACGAGCAGTACTTC. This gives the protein CASKGRSYEQYF.

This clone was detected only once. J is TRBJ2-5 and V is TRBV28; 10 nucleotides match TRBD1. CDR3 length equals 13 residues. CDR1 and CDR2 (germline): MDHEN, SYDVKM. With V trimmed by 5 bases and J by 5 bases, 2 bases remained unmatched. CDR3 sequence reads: CASSRTGGETQYF. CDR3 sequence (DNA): TGTGCCAGCAGTCGGACAGGGGGGGAGACCCAGTACTTC.

The DNA for the CDR3 is TGTGCCAGCAGCCCCGGACTTGAAGAGACCCAGTACTTC. Translating gives CASSPGLEETQYF. The V gene is TRBV5-4, the J gene TRBJ2-5; possible D gene TRBD2, 5 bases. With 4 bases removed from V and 3 bases from J, the gap between germline ends came to 10 bases. CDR3 length equals 13 residues. The germline V gene encodes CDR1 SGHNT and CDR2 YYREEE (reference sequence). Full variable domain (outside the CDR3, taken from reference TRBV5-4 and TRBJ2-5): ETGVTQSPTHLIKTRGQQVTLRCSSQSGHNTVSWYQQALGQGPQFIFQYYREEENGRGNFPPRFSGLQFPNYSSELNVNALELDDSALYLCASSPGLEETQYFGPGTRLLVL.

CDR3 sequence reads: CSVGGYNEQFF. CDR3 DNA: TGCAGCGTTGGGGGGTACAATGAGCAGTTCTTC. V usage is TRBV29-1 and J usage is TRBJ2-1; D may be TRBD1 or TRBD2 (5 bases each). V was trimmed by 4 bases and J by 4 bases, leaving 5 bases between them. CDR3 length equals 11 residues. The germline gives CDR1 SQVTM, CDR2 ANQGSEA.

CDR3 amino acids: CASSPITSGSTDTQYF. Here the CDR3 DNA reads TGTGCCAGCAGCCCTATTACTAGCGGCAGCACAGATACGCAGTATTTT. The chain has TRBV5-4 and TRBJ2-3; TRBD2 matches at 8 bases. Germline assignment: CDR1 SGHNT and CDR2 YYREEE (reference sequence). The CDR3 length is 16 residues. The ends lost 4 bases at V and 0 bases at J; junction bases unmatched: 7.

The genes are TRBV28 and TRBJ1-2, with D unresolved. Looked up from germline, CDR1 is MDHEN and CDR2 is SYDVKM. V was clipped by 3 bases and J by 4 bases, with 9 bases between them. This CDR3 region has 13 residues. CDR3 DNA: TGTGCCAGCAGTTTGTCCAGCCGCTATGGCTACACCTTC. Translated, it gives CASSLSSRYGYTF.

The CDR3 loop is CASSFGGVTDTQYF. CDR3 DNA: TGTGCCAGCAGCTTTGGCGGGGTCACAGATACGCAGTATTTT. This chain uses TRBV5-6 with TRBJ2-3; a possible D gene is TRBD2 (6 bases). Germline V gives CDR1 SGHDT, CDR2 YYEEEE. Trimming left V 2 bases short and J 2 bases short, with 9 bases between. The CDR3 has 14 amino acids.

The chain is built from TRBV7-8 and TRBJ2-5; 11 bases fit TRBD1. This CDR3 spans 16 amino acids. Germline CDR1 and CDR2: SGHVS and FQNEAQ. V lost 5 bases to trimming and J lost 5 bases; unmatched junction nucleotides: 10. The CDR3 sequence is CASSGPGQGEGETQYF. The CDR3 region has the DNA TGTGCCAGCAGCGGCCCGGGACAGGGGGAAGGGGAGACCCAGTACTTC.

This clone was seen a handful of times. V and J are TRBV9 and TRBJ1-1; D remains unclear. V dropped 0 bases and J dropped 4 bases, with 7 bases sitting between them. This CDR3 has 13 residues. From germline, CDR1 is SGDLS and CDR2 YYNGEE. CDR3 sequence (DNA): TGTGCCAGCAGCGTAGTGTTGGGCACTGAAGCTTTCTTT. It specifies CASSVVLGTEAFF.

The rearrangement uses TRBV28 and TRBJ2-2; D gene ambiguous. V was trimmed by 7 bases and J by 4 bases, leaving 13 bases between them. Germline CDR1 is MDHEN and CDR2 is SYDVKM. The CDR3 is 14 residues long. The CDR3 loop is CASTPQAPTGELFF. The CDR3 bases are TGTGCCAGCACCCCCCAGGCCCCCACCGGGGAGCTGTTTTTT.

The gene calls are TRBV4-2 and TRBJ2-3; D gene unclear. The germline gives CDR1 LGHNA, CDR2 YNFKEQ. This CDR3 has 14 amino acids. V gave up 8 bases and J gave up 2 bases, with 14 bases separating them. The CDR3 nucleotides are TGTGCCAGCCGACCAGACCAACCCACAGATACGCAGTATTTT. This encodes CASRPDQPTDTQYF.

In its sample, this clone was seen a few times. The CDR3 spells CAISSSPGDYGYTF. CDR3 bases: TGTGCCATCAGCTCAAGTCCTGGGGACTATGGCTACACCTTC. V gene TRBV10-3 combines with J gene TRBJ1-2; D uncertain. V shed 6 bases and J shed 3 bases, with 14 bases lying between them. CDR3 length: 14 amino acids. The V gene's germline CDR1 is ENHRY and CDR2 SYGVKD.

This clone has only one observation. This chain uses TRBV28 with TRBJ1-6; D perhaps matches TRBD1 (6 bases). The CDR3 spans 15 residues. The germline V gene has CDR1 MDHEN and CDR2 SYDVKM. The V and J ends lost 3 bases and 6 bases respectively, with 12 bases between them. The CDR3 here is CASSLGRGGNSPLHF. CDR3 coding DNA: TGTGCCAGCAGTTTGGGCAGGGGAGGTAATTCACCCCTCCACTTT.

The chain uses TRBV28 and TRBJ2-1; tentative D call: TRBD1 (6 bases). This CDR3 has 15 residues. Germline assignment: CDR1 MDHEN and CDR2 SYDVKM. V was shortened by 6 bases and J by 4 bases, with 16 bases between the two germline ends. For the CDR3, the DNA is TGTGCCAGCAGGTCAACAGGGTTTCCTTACAATGAGCAGTTCTTC. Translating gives CASRSTGFPYNEQFF.

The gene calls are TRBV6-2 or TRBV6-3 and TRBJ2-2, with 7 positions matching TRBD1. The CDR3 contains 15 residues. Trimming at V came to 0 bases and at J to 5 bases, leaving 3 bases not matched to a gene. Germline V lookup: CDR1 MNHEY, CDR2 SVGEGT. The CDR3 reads CASSYSFRGTGELFF. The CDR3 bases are TGTGCCAGCAGTTACTCATTCAGGGGGACCGGGGAGCTGTTTTTT.

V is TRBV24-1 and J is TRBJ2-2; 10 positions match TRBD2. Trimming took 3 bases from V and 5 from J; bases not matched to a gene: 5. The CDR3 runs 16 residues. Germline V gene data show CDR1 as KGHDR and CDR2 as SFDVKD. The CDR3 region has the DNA TGTGCCACCAGTGATCCTAGCGGGAGTCGTACCGGGGAGCTGTTTTTT. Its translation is CATSDPSGSRTGELFF.

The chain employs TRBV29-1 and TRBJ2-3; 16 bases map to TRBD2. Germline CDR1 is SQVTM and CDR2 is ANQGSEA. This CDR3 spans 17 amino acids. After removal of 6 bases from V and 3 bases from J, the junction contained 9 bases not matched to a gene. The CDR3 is CSVAGTSGGADTDTQYF. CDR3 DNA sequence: TGCAGCGTCGCTGGGACTAGCGGGGGGGCCGATACAGATACGCAGTATTTT.

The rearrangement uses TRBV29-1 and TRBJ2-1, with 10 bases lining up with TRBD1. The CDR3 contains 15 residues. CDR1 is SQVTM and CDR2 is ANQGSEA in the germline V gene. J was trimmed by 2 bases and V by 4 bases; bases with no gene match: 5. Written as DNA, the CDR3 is TGCAGCGTTGTCCCCGACAGGGGGCCCTACAATGAGCAGTTCTTC. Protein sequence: CSVVPDRGPYNEQFF.

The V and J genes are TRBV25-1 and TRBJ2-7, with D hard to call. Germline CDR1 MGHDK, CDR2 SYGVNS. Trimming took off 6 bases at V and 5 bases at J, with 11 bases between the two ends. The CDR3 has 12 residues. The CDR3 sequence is CASSGWLDEQYF. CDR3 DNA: TGTGCCAGCAGCGGATGGTTGGACGAGCAGTACTTC.